This passage covers 30 T cell receptor beta chains from one sample sequenced in a study of graft-versus-host responses after intestinal transplantation. The assay was immunoSEQ multiplex PCR, and TCRdb's table has in-frame clones only and misses some. The data hold 80,000 to 100,000 clones, with roughly nine tenths observed a single time. The antigens of these receptors remain unknown. Sequenced here: unstimulated CD4+ T cells sorted from spleen or lymph node cells, sampled before intestinal transplant. Receptor source: a human donor who received an intestinal transplant.

The chain employs TRBV19 and TRBJ1-5, with D possibly being TRBD1 (6 bases). Trimming took 5 bases from V and 1 from J, leaving 12 bases between them. The CDR3 is 15 residues long. Germline assignment: CDR1 LNHDA and CDR2 SQIVND (reference sequence). The CDR3 spells CASSLRGDSNQPQHF. CDR3 coding DNA: TGTGCCAGTAGTCTCAGGGGTGACAGCAATCAGCCCCAGCATTTT.

The rearrangement joins TRBV6-4 to TRBJ1-2; 10 bases align to TRBD1. CDR1 is MRHNA, CDR2 SNTAGT, per germline. J lost 5 bases, V lost 6 bases, and 6 bases had no gene match. CDR3 length: 14 residues. This CDR3 is CASRPDRGGYGYTF. The CDR3 DNA reads as TGTGCCAGCAGGCCGGACAGGGGGGGGTATGGCTACACCTTC.

The CDR3, as DNA: TGTGCCAGCAGCCCCCAGGCGGGGAACACTGAAGCTTTCTTT. This gives the protein CASSPQAGNTEAFF. The chain couples TRBV9 to TRBJ1-1; D gene ambiguous. Germline CDR1 and CDR2: SGDLS and YYNGEE. V dropped 4 bases and J dropped 1 base, with 11 bases sitting between them. The CDR3 has 14 amino acids.

This chain joins TRBV11-1 and TRBJ2-7; the D gene is possibly TRBD1 (6 bases). Germline V gene sequence: CDR1 SGHAT, CDR2 FQDESV (reference sequence). The V end lost 4 bases, the J end lost 2 bases, and 15 bases lay between the germline ends. This CDR3 has 15 residues. CDR3 in amino acids: CASSYRDADTYEQYF. For the CDR3, the DNA is TGTGCCAGCAGCTACAGGGACGCCGATACCTACGAGCAGTACTTC.

The chain uses TRBV30 and TRBJ2-7; 12 bases agree with TRBD2. CDR3 length equals 18 residues. Trimming removed 1 base from V and 0 bases from J; junction bases left unmatched: 10. Germline CDR1 GTSNPN, CDR2 SVGIG (reference sequence). The CDR3 sequence is CAWSGGLAGNPSSYEQYF. CDR3 nucleotide sequence: TGTGCCTGGAGTGGGGGACTAGCGGGTAATCCCAGCTCCTACGAGCAGTACTTC. The full variable domain, completed using reference TRBV30 and TRBJ2-7, is SQTIHQWPATLVQPVGSPLSLECTVEGTSNPNLYWYRQAAGRGLQLLFYSVGIGQISSEVPQNLSASRPQDRQFILSSKKLLLSDSGFYLCAWSGGLAGNPSSYEQYFGPGTRLTVT.

The chain employs TRBV28 and TRBJ1-1; possible D gene TRBD1, 5 bases. The CDR3 is 16 amino acids. CDR1 and CDR2 from the germline V gene are MDHEN and SYDVKM. The V gene lost 4 bases and the J gene lost 2 bases, with 17 bases spanning the gap. The chain's CDR3 is CASSSTAPQGNTEAFF. As DNA, the CDR3 is TGTGCCAGCAGTTCGACAGCCCCCCAGGGAAACACTGAAGCTTTCTTT.

The chain couples TRBV10-1 to TRBJ1-1; TRBD1 aligns across 8 bases. This CDR3 has 15 residues. V lost 4 bases, J lost 4 bases, and 8 bases stayed unmatched. Germline CDR1 and CDR2: WNHNN and SYGVQD (reference sequence). The CDR3 DNA is TGCGCCAGCAGTGCTATGGACAGGGATGGCACTGAAGCTTTCTTT. This gives the protein CASSAMDRDGTEAFF.

This clone was seen a handful of times. The chain couples TRBV4-1 to TRBJ2-7, with 9 bases that match TRBD2. Unmatched junction bases numbered 11, after V lost 2 bases and J lost 3 bases. Germline CDR1 reads MGHRA; CDR2 reads YSYEKL. This CDR3 has 17 residues. CDR3 sequence (DNA): TGCGCCAGCAGCCAACGGTCCCGACCGCGGGAGGGCTACGAGCAGTACTTC. This encodes CASSQRSRPREGYEQYF.

This rearrangement joins TRBV29-1 to TRBJ2-1; 11 bases agree with TRBD2. CDR1 is SQVTM and CDR2 is ANQGSEA in the germline V gene. The length of the CDR3 is 13 residues. V dropped 5 bases and J dropped 6; count of bases not matched to a gene: 3. The CDR3 loop reads CSVPTSGSNEQFF. The DNA for the CDR3 is TGCAGCGTTCCTACTAGCGGGAGCAATGAGCAGTTCTTC.

The chain employs TRBV6-6 and TRBJ2-3; 11 bases fit TRBD2. This CDR3 is 16 amino acids long. Germline assignment: CDR1 MNHNY and CDR2 SVGAGI (reference sequence). V was clipped by 6 bases and J by 10 bases; unmatched bases: 15. Here the CDR3 reads CASRPPSGGPSWAQYF. The CDR3 nucleotides read TGTGCCAGCAGACCCCCTAGCGGGGGGCCATCATGGGCGCAGTATTTT.

This chain connects TRBV30 to TRBJ2-3, with D perhaps matching TRBD1 (5 bases). Germline assignment: CDR1 GTSNPN and CDR2 SVGIG (reference sequence). The germline V and J ends were trimmed by 0 bases and 14 bases, with 18 bases remaining between them. The CDR3 length is 13 residues. The CDR3 DNA follows: TGTGCCTGGAGTGTACGAGTGACAGCCTCGCTGTATTTT. Its protein product is CAWSVRVTASLYF. Full variable domain (outside the CDR3, taken from reference TRBV30 and TRBJ2-3): SQTIHQWPATLVQPVGSPLSLECTVEGTSNPNLYWYRQAAGRGLQLLFYSVGIGQISSEVPQNLSASRPQDRQFILSSKKLLLSDSGFYLCAWSVRVTASLYFGPGTRLTVL.

This clone was recorded only once. The CDR3 sequence: CASSVGPGSGYEQYF. Here the CDR3 DNA reads TGTGCCAGCAGCGTAGGGCCGGGTTCGGGCTACGAGCAGTACTTC. The V gene is TRBV9, the J gene TRBJ2-7; D not certain. Germline-derived CDR1 and CDR2 are SGDLS and YYNGEE. This CDR3 has 15 residues. V lost 0 bases and J 3 bases, leaving 13 bases between the germline ends. Complete variable domain (other parts from reference TRBV9 and TRBJ2-7): DSGVTQTPKHLITATGQRVTLRCSPRSGDLSVYWYQQSLDQGLQFLIQYYNGEERAKGNILERFSAQQFPDLHSELNLSSLELGDSALYFCASSVGPGSGYEQYFGPGTRLTVT.

In its sample, this clone was seen once. The V gene is TRBV5-5, the J gene TRBJ1-1; unclear D gene. The V and J ends lost 0 bases and 0 bases respectively, with 9 bases between them. This CDR3 has 15 amino acids. CDR1 is SGHKS, CDR2 YYEKEE, per germline (reference sequence). The CDR3, as DNA: TGTGCCAGCAGCTTGGGAGGAACGATGAACACTGAAGCTTTCTTT. Translating gives CASSLGGTMNTEAFF. Supplemented by reference TRBV5-5 and TRBJ1-1, the full variable domain reads DAGVTQSPTHLIKTRGQQVTLRCSPISGHKSVSWYQQVLGQGPQFIFQYYEKEERGRGNFPDRFSARQFPNYSSELNVNALLLGDSALYLCASSLGGTMNTEAFFGQGTRLTVV.

The V gene is TRBV6-1, the J gene TRBJ1-5, with no clear D. Germline CDR1 is MNHNS and CDR2 is SASEGT. V was cut by 8 bases and J by 2 bases, with 10 bases left in between. The CDR3 has 13 residues. CDR3 coding DNA: TGTGCCAGCGCGCTTGAAGGCAATCAGCCCCAGCATTTT. Protein: CASALEGNQPQHF.

This chain joins TRBV5-1 and TRBJ1-4, with D unresolved. Germline values: CDR1 SGHRS, CDR2 YFSETQ. Trimming left V 4 bases short and J 0 bases short, with 10 bases between. The CDR3 totals 15 residues. DNA for the CDR3: TGCGCCAGCAGCCCCGGCGGAGCAACTAATGAAAAACTGTTTTTT. Amino acid sequence: CASSPGGATNEKLFF.

J is TRBJ2-3 and V is TRBV7-3, with 13 bases matching TRBD2. The J segment lost 6 bases and the V segment lost 5 bases, leaving 8 bases of the junction unmatched. Germline-derived CDR1 and CDR2 are SGHTA and FQGTGA. The CDR3 is made up of 16 amino acids. As DNA, the CDR3 is TGTGCCAGCAGCGCCCGACTAGCGGGGGGTATGGATACGCAGTATTTT. It specifies CASSARLAGGMDTQYF.

The V and J genes are TRBV9 and TRBJ1-2; maybe TRBD1 (6 bases). The CDR3 has 14 residues. The ends were cut back, 3 bases at V and 4 bases at J, with 13 bases in the middle. CDR1 is SGDLS, CDR2 YYNGEE, per germline. CDR3 amino acids: CASSGDTGFYGYTF. The CDR3 region has the DNA TGTGCCAGCAGCGGAGATACAGGGTTCTATGGCTACACCTTC.

The V call is TRBV4-1, the J call TRBJ2-7, with D possibly matching TRBD2 (6 bases). Trimming removed 0 bases from V and 2 bases from J, with 17 bases in between. Germline V gene lookup returns CDR1 MGHRA and CDR2 YSYEKL. The length of the CDR3 is 17 residues. CDR3 amino acids: CASSQDPTSRGPYEQYF. For the CDR3, the DNA is TGCGCCAGCAGCCAAGATCCCACTAGCCGTGGCCCCTACGAGCAGTACTTC.

The chain combines TRBV6-5 with TRBJ2-5; TRBD2 agrees at 11 bases. V shed 6 bases and J 2 bases; nucleotides not matched to a gene: 2. Per germline, CDR1 MNHEY and CDR2 SVGAGI. The CDR3 spans 14 residues. The CDR3 is CASRRLAGQETQYF. The CDR3 nucleotides read TGTGCCAGCAGGAGACTAGCGGGACAAGAGACCCAGTACTTC.

The J gene is TRBJ2-1, the V gene TRBV28, with 8 positions matching TRBD2. The CDR3 runs to 17 residues. J was trimmed by 0 bases and V by 3 bases; bases with no gene match: 7. The germline V gene has CDR1 MDHEN and CDR2 SYDVKM. The CDR3 reads CASSFQREWGSYNEQFF. CDR3 coding DNA: TGTGCCAGCAGTTTCCAGCGGGAGTGGGGCTCCTACAATGAGCAGTTCTTC.

The V and J genes are TRBV5-1 and TRBJ2-1; a weak D match, TRBD2 (6 bases). Germline values: CDR1 SGHRS, CDR2 YFSETQ. With 5 bases removed from V and 8 bases from J, the gap between germline ends came to 11 bases. This CDR3 region has 12 residues. The chain's CDR3 is CASSGDSYEQFF. The CDR3 nucleotides read TGCGCCAGCAGTGGGGACTCCTATGAGCAGTTCTTC.

The rearrangement joins TRBV7-2 to TRBJ2-7; D unclear. Germline V gene lookup returns CDR1 SGHTA and CDR2 FQGNSA. Between the trimmed V and J ends, which lost 2 bases and 3 bases, there was a span of 14 bases. CDR3 length equals 15 residues. The CDR3 DNA reads TGTGCCAGCAGCTTAAGTCGGGTCAGCTACTACGAGCAGTACTTC. This codes for CASSLSRVSYYEQYF.

The chain recombines TRBV2 with TRBJ2-7, with TRBD2 matching over 14 bases. CDR1 and CDR2 from the germline V gene are SNHLY and FYNNEI. The CDR3 loop spans 16 amino acids. V was clipped by 6 bases and J by 2 bases; unmatched bases: 6. The DNA for the CDR3 is TGTGCCAGCAGGGGGACTAGCGGGAGTAGAACCTACGAGCAGTACTTC. It yields the protein CASRGTSGSRTYEQYF.

The chain uses TRBV5-1 and TRBJ2-1; 7 nucleotides align to TRBD2. Per germline, CDR1 SGHRS and CDR2 YFSETQ. The V segment lost 0 bases and the J segment 4 bases; nucleotides outside the gene matches: 1. The CDR3 is made up of 14 amino acids. The CDR3 loop reads CASSLASGYNEQFF. The CDR3 DNA sequence: TGCGCCAGCAGCTTGGCTAGCGGATACAATGAGCAGTTCTTC.

This clone came up a few times. At the DNA level, this CDR3 is encoded by other sequences in the same sample as well. The chain recombines TRBV6-4 with TRBJ1-1; no reliable D call. CDR1 is MRHNA, CDR2 SNTAGT, per germline. CDR3 length: 13 amino acids. Trimming took off 2 bases at V and 1 base at J, with 5 bases between the two ends. The CDR3 region has the DNA TGTGCCAGCAGTGACAGAGAGAACACTGAAGCTTTCTTT. Its protein is CASSDRENTEAFF.

The chain combines TRBV14 with TRBJ2-1; tentatively, D is TRBD1 (5 bases). Germline CDR1 is SGHDN and CDR2 is FVKESK. Trimming took off 4 bases at V and 4 bases at J, with 17 bases between the two ends. This CDR3 has 16 amino acids. The CDR3 loop reads CASSLRRQLLYNEQFF. The CDR3 DNA sequence: TGTGCCAGCAGCCTTCGAAGACAGCTACTATACAATGAGCAGTTCTTC.

V is TRBV19 and J is TRBJ2-7, with D tentatively TRBD1 (6 bases). Deletions cut 3 bases from V and 2 bases from J, with 14 bases between. The CDR3 is made up of 15 amino acids. Germline loops: CDR1 LNHDA, CDR2 SQIVND (reference sequence). CDR3 residues: CASSIGLGGPYEQYF. Written as DNA, the CDR3 is TGTGCCAGTAGTATCGGTCTAGGGGGTCCCTACGAGCAGTACTTC.

The chain has TRBV30 and TRBJ1-6; 7 bases agree with TRBD1. J lost 6 bases, V lost 0 bases, and 5 bases had no gene match. CDR1 and CDR2 from the germline V gene are GTSNPN and SVGIG (reference sequence). The length of the CDR3 is 15 residues. CDR3 amino acids: CAWSVQGTGNSPLHF. In nucleotides, the CDR3 is TGTGCCTGGAGTGTACAGGGGACGGGTAATTCACCCCTCCACTTT. Looking up the rest from reference TRBV30 and TRBJ1-6 gives the full variable domain: SQTIHQWPATLVQPVGSPLSLECTVEGTSNPNLYWYRQAAGRGLQLLFYSVGIGQISSEVPQNLSASRPQDRQFILSSKKLLLSDSGFYLCAWSVQGTGNSPLHFGNGTRLTVT.

The chain recombines TRBV5-4 with TRBJ2-1; TRBD1 matches 8 bases. This CDR3 contains 15 residues. J lost 9 bases, V lost 3 bases, and 11 bases had no gene match. Germline-derived CDR1 and CDR2 are SGHNT and YYREEE (reference sequence). This CDR3 is CASSSRQGNRGEQFF. The CDR3 region has the DNA TGTGCCAGCAGCTCCAGACAGGGGAACAGGGGTGAGCAGTTCTTC. The full variable domain, in which reference TRBV5-4 and TRBJ2-1 provide the parts outside the CDR3, is ETGVTQSPTHLIKTRGQQVTLRCSSQSGHNTVSWYQQALGQGPQFIFQYYREEENGRGNFPPRFSGLQFPNYSSELNVNALELDDSALYLCASSSRQGNRGEQFFGPGTRLTVL.

The chain combines TRBV27 with TRBJ2-3; 14 bases match TRBD2. With 6 bases clipped from V and 4 bases from J, the junction kept 9 bases outside the gene matches. Germline V CDR1 and CDR2: MNHEY, SMNVEV (reference sequence). This CDR3 has 17 residues. This CDR3 reads CASRDKPGLAGADTQYF. The CDR3, as DNA: TGTGCCAGCAGAGACAAGCCGGGACTAGCGGGAGCAGATACGCAGTATTTT.